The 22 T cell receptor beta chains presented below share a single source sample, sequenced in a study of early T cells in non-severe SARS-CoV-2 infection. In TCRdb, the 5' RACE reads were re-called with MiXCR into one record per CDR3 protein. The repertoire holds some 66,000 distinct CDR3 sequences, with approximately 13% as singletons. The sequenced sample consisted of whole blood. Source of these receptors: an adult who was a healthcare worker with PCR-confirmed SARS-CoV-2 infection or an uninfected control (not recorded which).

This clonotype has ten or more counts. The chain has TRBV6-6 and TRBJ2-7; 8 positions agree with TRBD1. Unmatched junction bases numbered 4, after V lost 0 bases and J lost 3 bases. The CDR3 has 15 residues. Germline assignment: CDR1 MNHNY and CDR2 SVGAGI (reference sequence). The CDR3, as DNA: TGTGCCAGCAGTTACTCGGTAACAGGGGGCTACGAGCAGTACTTC. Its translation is CASSYSVTGGYEQYF.

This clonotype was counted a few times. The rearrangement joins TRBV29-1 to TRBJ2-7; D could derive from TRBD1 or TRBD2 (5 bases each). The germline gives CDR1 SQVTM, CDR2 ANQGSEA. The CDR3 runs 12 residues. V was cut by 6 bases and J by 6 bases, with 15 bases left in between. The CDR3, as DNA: TGCAGCGTCGCCGAGGGGCCCGGCGAGCAGTACTTC. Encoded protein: CSVAEGPGEQYF.

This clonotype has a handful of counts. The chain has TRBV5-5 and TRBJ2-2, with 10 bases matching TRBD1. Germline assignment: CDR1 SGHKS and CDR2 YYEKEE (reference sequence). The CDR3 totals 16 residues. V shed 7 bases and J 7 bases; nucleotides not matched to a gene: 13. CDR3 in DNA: TGTGCCAGCGTCACCGGGACAGGGGACTTTGGCGGGGAGCTGTTTTTT. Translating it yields CASVTGTGDFGGELFF.

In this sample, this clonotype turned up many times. CDR3 amino acids: CASSRQWVQGMNTDTQYF. For the CDR3, the DNA is TGCGCCAGCAGCCGTCAATGGGTACAGGGGATGAACACAGATACGCAGTATTTT. The chain has TRBV4-3 and TRBJ2-3, with 7 bases matching TRBD1. CDR1 and CDR2 from the germline V gene are LGHNA and YSLEER. The CDR3 covers 18 residues. Unmatched junction bases numbered 15, after V lost 4 bases and J lost 2 bases.

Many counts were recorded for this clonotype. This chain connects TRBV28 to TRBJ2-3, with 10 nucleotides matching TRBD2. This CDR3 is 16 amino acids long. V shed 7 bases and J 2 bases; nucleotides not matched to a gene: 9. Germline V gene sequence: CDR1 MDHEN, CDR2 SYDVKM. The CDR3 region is CASIDTLAGDTDTQYF. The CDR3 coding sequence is TGTGCCAGCATCGATACTCTAGCGGGAGACACAGATACGCAGTATTTT.

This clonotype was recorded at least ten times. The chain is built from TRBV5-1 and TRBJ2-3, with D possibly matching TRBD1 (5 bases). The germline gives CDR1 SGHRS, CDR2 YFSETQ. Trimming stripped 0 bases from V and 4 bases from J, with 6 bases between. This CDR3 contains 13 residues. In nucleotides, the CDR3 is TGCGCCAGCAGCTTGGGACAGCCAGATACGCAGTATTTT. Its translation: CASSLGQPDTQYF.

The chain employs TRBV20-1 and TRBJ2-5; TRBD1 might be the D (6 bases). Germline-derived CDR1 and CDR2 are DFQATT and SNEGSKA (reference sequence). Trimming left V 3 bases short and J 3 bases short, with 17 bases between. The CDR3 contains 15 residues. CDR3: CSASLQDSQKETQYF. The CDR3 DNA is TGCAGTGCTAGTCTTCAGGACAGTCAAAAAGAGACCCAGTACTTC.

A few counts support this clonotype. The CDR3 bases are TGTGCCTGGAGGGGGCTTGAATGGCAGGGCACAGATACGCAGTATTTT. Translation: CAWRGLEWQGTDTQYF. The gene calls are TRBV30 and TRBJ2-3; D might be TRBD1 (5 bases). The CDR3 runs 16 residues. Deletions cut 3 bases from V and 1 base from J, with 17 bases between. Germline CDR1 is GTSNPN and CDR2 is SVGIG (reference sequence).

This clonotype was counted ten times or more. The CDR3 region is CASRDTYGYTF. The CDR3 bases are TGTGCCAGCAGGGACACCTATGGCTACACCTTC. This rearrangement joins TRBV28 to TRBJ1-2, with D perhaps TRBD1 (5 bases). Germline values: CDR1 MDHEN, CDR2 SYDVKM. CDR3 length: 11 residues. The V and J ends lost 6 bases and 4 bases respectively, with 6 bases between them.

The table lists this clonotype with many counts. The CDR3 region has the DNA TGTGCCATCAGTGAGTCGTCCCCGGGCCCCAATGAGCAGTTCTTC. Its translation is CAISESSPGPNEQFF. The V call is TRBV10-3, the J call TRBJ2-1; D is ambiguous. CDR1 and CDR2 from the germline V gene are ENHRY and SYGVKD. V was clipped by 0 bases and J by 6 bases, with 12 bases between them. This CDR3 is built from 15 residues.

The CDR3 here is CATSDWRQGALQETQYF. In DNA form, the CDR3 reads TGTGCCACCAGTGATTGGAGACAGGGGGCTCTACAAGAGACCCAGTACTTC. The chain combines TRBV24-1 with TRBJ2-5; TRBD1 aligns across 10 bases. Per germline, CDR1 KGHDR and CDR2 SFDVKD. Germline trimming cut 2 bases from V and 2 bases from J; bases unmatched to any gene: 7. The CDR3 runs 17 residues.

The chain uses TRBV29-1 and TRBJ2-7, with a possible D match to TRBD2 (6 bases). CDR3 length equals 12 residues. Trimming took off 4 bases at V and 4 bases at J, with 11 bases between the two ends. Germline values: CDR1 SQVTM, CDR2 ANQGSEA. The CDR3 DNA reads TGCAGCGTTGTTGGCGGGGCATACGAGCAGTACTTC. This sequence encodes CSVVGGAYEQYF.

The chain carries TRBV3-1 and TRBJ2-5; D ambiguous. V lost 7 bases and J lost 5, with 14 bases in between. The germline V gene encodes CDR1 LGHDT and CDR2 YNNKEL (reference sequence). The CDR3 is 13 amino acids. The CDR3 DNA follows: TGTGCCAGCAAGCACATAGTGGAGGAGACCCAGTACTTC. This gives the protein CASKHIVEETQYF.

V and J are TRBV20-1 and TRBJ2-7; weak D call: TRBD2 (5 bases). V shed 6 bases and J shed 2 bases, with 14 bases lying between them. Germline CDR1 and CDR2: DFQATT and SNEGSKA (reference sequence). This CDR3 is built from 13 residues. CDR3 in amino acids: CSAEGGQTYEQYF. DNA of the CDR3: TGCAGTGCAGAGGGTGGGCAGACCTACGAGCAGTACTTC.

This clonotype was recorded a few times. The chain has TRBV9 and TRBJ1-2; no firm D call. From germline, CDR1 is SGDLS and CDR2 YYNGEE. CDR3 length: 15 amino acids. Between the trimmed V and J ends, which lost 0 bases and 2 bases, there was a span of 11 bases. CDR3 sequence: CASSVAQAGNYGYTF. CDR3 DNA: TGTGCCAGCAGCGTAGCTCAGGCGGGAAACTATGGCTACACCTTC. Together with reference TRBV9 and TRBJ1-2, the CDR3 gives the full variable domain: DSGVTQTPKHLITATGQRVTLRCSPRSGDLSVYWYQQSLDQGLQFLIQYYNGEERAKGNILERFSAQQFPDLHSELNLSSLELGDSALYFCASSVAQAGNYGYTFGSGTRLTVV.

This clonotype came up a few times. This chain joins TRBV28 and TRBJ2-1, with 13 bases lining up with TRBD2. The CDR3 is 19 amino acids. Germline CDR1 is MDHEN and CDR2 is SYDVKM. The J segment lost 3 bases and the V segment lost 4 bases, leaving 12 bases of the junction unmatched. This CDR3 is CASSSKLAGGPVVYNEQFF. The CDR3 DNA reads TGTGCCAGCAGTTCCAAACTAGCGGGAGGGCCTGTTGTCTACAATGAGCAGTTCTTC.

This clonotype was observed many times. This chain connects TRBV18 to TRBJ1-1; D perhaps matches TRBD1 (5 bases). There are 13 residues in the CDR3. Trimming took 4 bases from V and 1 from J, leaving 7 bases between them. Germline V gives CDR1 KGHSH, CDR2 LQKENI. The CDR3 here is CASSQGRNTEAFF. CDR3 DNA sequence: TGTGCCAGCTCACAGGGGCGGAACACTGAAGCTTTCTTT. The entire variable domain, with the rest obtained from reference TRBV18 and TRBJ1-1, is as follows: NAGVMQNPRHLVRRRGQEARLRCSPMKGHSHVYWYRQLPEEGLKFMVYLQKENIIDESGMPKERFSAEFPKEGPSILRIQQVVRGDSAAYFCASSQGRNTEAFFGQGTRLTVV.

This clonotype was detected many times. CDR3 in DNA: TGTGCCAGCAGTTTCGACAGAAACTACGAGCAGTACTTC. Translating gives CASSFDRNYEQYF. This chain connects TRBV28 to TRBJ2-7, with D possibly matching TRBD1 (5 bases). Deletions cut 3 bases from V and 3 bases from J, with 9 bases between. Germline CDR1 MDHEN, CDR2 SYDVKM. The CDR3 totals 13 residues.

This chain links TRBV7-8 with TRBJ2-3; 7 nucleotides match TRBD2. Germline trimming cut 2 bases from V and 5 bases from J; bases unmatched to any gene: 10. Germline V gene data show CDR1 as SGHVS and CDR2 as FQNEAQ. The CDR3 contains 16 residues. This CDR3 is CASSLSPSGGGDTQYF. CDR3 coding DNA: TGTGCCAGCAGCTTATCCCCGTCGGGGGGTGGAGATACGCAGTATTTT.

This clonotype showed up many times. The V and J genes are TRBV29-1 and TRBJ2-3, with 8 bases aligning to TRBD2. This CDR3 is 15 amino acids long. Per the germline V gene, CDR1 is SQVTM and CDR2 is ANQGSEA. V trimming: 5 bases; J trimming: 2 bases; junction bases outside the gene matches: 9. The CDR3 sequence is CSVIPLAEVTDTQYF. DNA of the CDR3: TGCAGCGTTATCCCACTAGCGGAGGTCACAGATACGCAGTATTTT.

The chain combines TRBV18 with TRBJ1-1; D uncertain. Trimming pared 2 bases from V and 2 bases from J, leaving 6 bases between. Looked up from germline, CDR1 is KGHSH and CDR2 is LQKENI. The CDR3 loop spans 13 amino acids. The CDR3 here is CASSPVGNTEAFF. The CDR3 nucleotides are TGTGCCAGCTCACCAGTGGGTAACACTGAAGCTTTCTTT. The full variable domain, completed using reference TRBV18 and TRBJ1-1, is NAGVMQNPRHLVRRRGQEARLRCSPMKGHSHVYWYRQLPEEGLKFMVYLQKENIIDESGMPKERFSAEFPKEGPSILRIQQVVRGDSAAYFCASSPVGNTEAFFGQGTRLTVV.

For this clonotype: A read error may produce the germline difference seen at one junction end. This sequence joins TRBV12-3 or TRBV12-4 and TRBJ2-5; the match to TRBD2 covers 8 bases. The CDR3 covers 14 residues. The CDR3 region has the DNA TGTGCCAGCATCCCCCCTCCGGGACTAGAGCGGGTTTGCTTC. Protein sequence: CASIPPPGLERVCF.